Listed here is a single TCR beta chain. Its antigen is not known. This entry is derived from a study of a mutant IDH1 vaccine in newly diagnosed glioma. As for the study in general: Commencement of vaccination occurred 4-6 weeks following radiotherapy alone, or concurrently with temozolomide cycles.

Stated time point: week 35, safety follow-up. Doses comprised 300 ug of mutant IDH1 20-mer peptide each, plus topical imiquimod. The method was immunoSEQ multiplex PCR; TCRdb's version includes in-frame clones alone and lacks a portion of them. The sample records more than 55,000 clones, around four fifths being singletons. Trimming cost V 3 bases and J 4 bases, with 12 bases left between them. CDR1 is SGHAT, CDR2 FQNNGV, per germline. This CDR3 has 14 amino acids. V usage is TRBV11-2 and J usage is TRBJ1-2, with a weak D call TRBD1 (5 bases). Sequenced here: PBMCs, sampled from a glioma patient whose treatment included an IDH1 peptide vaccine. The clonotype comes from a man aged 25 to 45 with glioma. CDR3 loop: CASSLTGDAYGYTF. CDR3 in DNA: TGTGCCAGCAGCTTGACGGGGGACGCCTATGGCTACACCTTC.